Presented here are 3 T cell receptor beta chains from one specimen sequenced in a study of CD8+ T cells in alopecia areata. Treatment defined: oral pan-JAK inhibitor, 5-10 mg twice daily. Isolated RNA was reverse transcribed into cDNA used as the sequencing template. The data were produced by immunoSEQ multiplex PCR, yet TCRdb's version contains in-frame clones alone and is incomplete. The sample yields roughly 120,000 clones, roughly three fifths seen once. This specimen was CD4+ T cells sorted from blood, taken at week 24, from a patient treated with tofacitinib. These receptors were collected from a human donor with alopecia areata.

The genes are TRBV5-1 and TRBJ2-7; the match to TRBD1 covers 8 bases. Germline V gene data show CDR1 as SGHRS and CDR2 as YFSETQ. The CDR3 is 15 residues long. V trimming: 0 bases; J trimming: 6 bases; junction bases outside the gene matches: 8. CDR3 DNA sequence: TGCGCCAGCAGCTTGGATCCAGGGGGCTACGGCGAGCAGTACTTC. Its translation is CASSLDPGGYGEQYF. Supplemented by reference TRBV5-1 and TRBJ2-7, the full variable domain reads KAGVTQTPRYLIKTRGQQVTLSCSPISGHRSVSWYQQTPGQGLQFLFEYFSETQRNKGNFPGRFSGRQFSNSRSEMNVSTLELGDSALYLCASSLDPGGYGEQYFGPGTRLTVT.

This chain joins TRBV2 and TRBJ1-1, with D hard to call. CDR1 and CDR2 (germline): SNHLY, FYNNEI. V shed 0 bases and J shed 8 bases, with 7 bases lying between them. The CDR3 is 12 residues long. The CDR3 nucleotides are TGTGCCAGCAGTGAAGCGACATGGGAAGCTTTCTTT. Translated: CASSEATWEAFF.

This clone was counted a few times. The chain carries TRBV18 and TRBJ1-5; TRBD1 aligns across 8 bases. V lost 5 bases, J lost 6 bases, and 6 bases stayed unmatched. From germline, CDR1 is KGHSH and CDR2 LQKENI. CDR3 length: 14 residues. The CDR3 DNA is TGTGCCAGCTCAACAGGACAGGGCGGTCAGCCCCAGCATTTT. Encoded protein: CASSTGQGGQPQHF.